Listed below are T cell receptor beta chains from one sample, sequenced in a study of T cell responses to AZD1222 COVID-19 vaccine. Here immunoSEQ multiplex PCR was the method, and the copy in TCRdb shows in-frame clones only, minus some. The data show 250,000 to 300,000 clones, almost 95% seen once. Sequenced material: peripheral blood, taken 28 days after the second AZD1222 dose. Receptors were obtained from an adult who received the AZD1222 COVID-19 vaccine. Each CDR3 is given with its conserved first and last residue. The order of the fields is D gene, clone size, J gene, V gene, CDR3 DNA, CDR3 protein. A D gene is named only where the DNA matches it firmly. The size entry is marked missing in some rows and otherwise reads once, few, many or a size class.

- | - | TRBJ1-5 | TRBV21-1 | TGTGCCAGCAGAGTTCAGCCCCAGCATTTT | CASRVQPQHF
- | - | TRBJ1-1 | TRBV28 | TGTGCCAGTCGAACGGAGCAAAACACTGAAGCTTTCTTT | CASRTEQNTEAFF
TRBD1 | - | TRBJ1-2 | TRBV5-1 | TGCGCCAGCAGCTTGAATCCGACAGGGGAGGAAGGCTACACCTTC | CASSLNPTGEEGYTF
TRBD1 | - | TRBJ1-5 | TRBV28 | TGTGCCAGCAGTATTTACCAGGGGGGACGTCAGCCCCAGCATTTT | CASSIYQGGRQPQHF
- | - | TRBJ1-5 | TRBV5-8 | TGTGCCAGCAGCTTGCCACAGGGCTATCAGCCCCAGCATTTT | CASSLPQGYQPQHF
- | - | TRBJ2-5 | TRBV30 | TGTGCCTGGAGTGTACCGGGACTTCAAGAGACCCAGTACTTC | CAWSVPGLQETQYF
- | - | TRBJ2-7 | TRBV28 | TGTGCCAGCAGTTCTTCCTACGAGCAGTACTTC | CASSSSYEQYF
TRBD1 | - | TRBJ1-5 | TRBV3-1/TRBV3-2 | TGTGCCAGCAGCCGAGGGGGACAGGGCCGAAATCAGCCCCAGCATTTT | CASSRGGQGRNQPQHF
TRBD1 | - | TRBJ1-5 | TRBV7-2 | TGTGCCAGCAGCTTAGGGGACAGGGTTAATCAGCCCCAGCATTTT | CASSLGDRVNQPQHF
- | - | TRBJ2-7 | TRBV3-1/TRBV3-2 | TGTGCCAGCAGCCAAGTGGCAGCTTCTGGGCAGTACTTC | CASSQVAASGQYF
TRBD1 | once | TRBJ1-1 | TRBV4-1 | TGCGCCAGCAGCCAAGTGGGACAGTGGAATCTTGAAGCTTTCTTT | CASSQVGQWNLEAFF
- | - | TRBJ1-1 | TRBV6-1 | TGTGCCAGCAGTGACCCGAGGGAGCCTGAAGCTTTCTTT | CASSDPREPEAFF
- | - | TRBJ2-7 | TRBV28 | TGTGCCAGCAGTCAAATGCCAACAGGGCAGTACGAGCAGTACTTC | CASSQMPTGQYEQYF
- | - | TRBJ1-1 | TRBV27 | TGTGCCAGCAGTCCGGCTGGTGGCACTGAAGCTTTCTTT | CASSPAGGTEAFF
- | - | TRBJ1-2 | TRBV19 | TGTGCCAGTAGTATTTCCGTAAACTATGGCTACACCTTC | CASSISVNYGYTF
- | - | TRBJ2-7 | TRBV6-2/TRBV6-3 | TGTGCCAGCAGTTACCCATCCTACGAGCAGTACTTC | CASSYPSYEQYF